Described below is a single TCR beta chain sequence and its context. Its antigen is currently unknown. The sample originates from a study of beta chain features in type 1 diabetes. Findings and caveats of the study: For patients, the naive, central memory and Treg TCRB repertoires appeared more alike than for healthy donors. Researchers cautioned that cDNA sequencing could over-represent cells with high TCR expression.

Isolated RNA was reverse transcribed in full, so expressed TCRB transcripts were sequenced. Assay: immunoSEQ multiplex PCR; the TCRdb copy retains only in-frame clones and omits some. Of around 300,000 clones listed, approximately 8.1% were seen once; the top ten hold roughly 1%. J gave up 6 bases and V 1 base, and 4 bases lay outside the gene matches. The CDR3 has 15 amino acids. Germline CDR1 and CDR2: LGHNT and FRNRAP. What was sequenced was central memory CD4+ T cells from blood. J is TRBJ2-2 and V is TRBV12-5; 8 bases align to TRBD1. This TCR came from a woman in her late teens or twenties in good health. In DNA form, the CDR3 reads TGTGCTAGTGGTTTGGCCCGACAGGGGCCCGGGGAGCTGTTTTTT. Translating gives CASGLARQGPGELFF.